The 21 T cell receptor beta chains below come from one sample, sequenced in a study of identical twins. TCRdb re-derived calls from the 5' RACE reads in MiXCR, one entry per CDR3 protein. The sample has approximately 700,000 distinct CDR3 sequences, 15% to 20% seen once. In addition, the sample was reused for a study of T cells expressing NK-cell markers.

Sequenced: PBMCs. The source is a woman in her late teens or twenties in good health.

The chain joins TRBV4-1 to TRBJ2-5; 10 nucleotides match TRBD2. CDR3 length: 16 residues. Unmatched junction bases numbered 3, after V lost 0 bases and J lost 2 bases. The germline V gene has CDR1 MGHRA and CDR2 YSYEKL. In nucleotides, the CDR3 is TGCGCCAGCAGCCAAGAGCCAGCGGGGGGGCAAGAGACCCAGTACTTC. Translating gives CASSQEPAGGQETQYF.

V is TRBV5-5 and J is TRBJ1-2, with a weak D call TRBD1 (5 bases). This CDR3 is 14 amino acids long. Germline loops: CDR1 SGHKS, CDR2 YYEKEE (reference sequence). V lost 2 bases, J lost 5 bases, and 13 bases lay in between. In DNA, the CDR3 is TGTGCCAGCAGCTTAGAAGAAAGGGGATATGGCTACACCTTC. Encoded protein: CASSLEERGYGYTF.

This clonotype was counted a single time. V usage is TRBV7-7 and J usage is TRBJ2-3; 8 nucleotides line up with TRBD2. The V gene's germline CDR1 is SSHAT and CDR2 FNYEAQ (reference sequence). V lost 5 bases and J lost 6; bases outside the gene matches: 7. The length of the CDR3 is 14 residues. The CDR3 region is CASSAGLGSDTQYF. Written as DNA, the CDR3 is TGTGCCAGCAGCGCGGGACTAGGTAGTGATACGCAGTATTTT.

V and J are TRBV12-3 or TRBV12-4 and TRBJ2-7, with TRBD2 identical over 7 bases. CDR3 length: 14 residues. Trimming cost V 5 bases and J 2 bases; bases outside gene matches: 6. This CDR3 is CASSVSGVPYEQYF. In DNA, the CDR3 is TGTGCCAGCAGTGTAAGCGGGGTCCCCTACGAGCAGTACTTC.

The chain carries TRBV29-1 and TRBJ1-1; possibly TRBD1 for D (5 bases). Trimming stripped 8 bases from V and 4 bases from J, with 14 bases between. Germline V gene sequence: CDR1 SQVTM, CDR2 ANQGSEA. This CDR3 comprises 12 residues. CDR3 protein: CSLGRVGTEAFF. The CDR3 DNA is TGCAGCCTCGGCAGGGTCGGCACTGAAGCTTTCTTT.

The sample holds a few counts of this clonotype. Germline and junction disagree at one end, which may indicate a read error. V usage is TRBV5-1 and J usage is TRBJ2-7; TRBD2 matches at 7 bases. Per the germline V gene, CDR1 is SGHRS and CDR2 is YFSETQ. This CDR3 contains 16 residues. The CDR3 coding sequence is TGCGCCAGCCGCTTGGGATTAGGCGGGAGTCCCCACGAGCAGTACTTC. Residues: CASRLGLGGSPHEQYF.

This clonotype was detected only a few times. The chain recombines TRBV4-3 with TRBJ2-3; TRBD2 aligns across 9 bases. V trimming: 3 bases; J trimming: 5 bases; junction bases outside the gene matches: 12. This CDR3 has 17 amino acids. The V gene's germline CDR1 is LGHNA and CDR2 YSLEER. CDR3 sequence reads: CASSHKGGRGRKDTQYF. CDR3 bases: TGCGCCAGCAGCCATAAGGGCGGGAGGGGTAGAAAAGATACGCAGTATTTT.

The chain uses TRBV7-6 and TRBJ1-6; D gene uncertain. Germline V gene data show CDR1 as SGHVS and CDR2 as FNYEAQ. The germline V and J ends were trimmed by 1 base and 8 bases, with 15 bases remaining between them. This CDR3 region has 16 residues. This chain's CDR3 is CASSLDPGGRDSPLHF. The DNA of the CDR3 is TGTGCCAGCAGCTTAGACCCGGGAGGGAGGGATTCACCCCTCCACTTT.

The rearrangement links TRBV12-5 to TRBJ2-2; D unresolved. The V end was cut by 9 bases, the J end by 6 bases, with 5 bases between. This CDR3 comprises 10 residues. Germline CDR1 reads LGHNT; CDR2 reads FRNRAP. CDR3: CASGSGELFF. The CDR3 nucleotides read TGTGCTAGCGGCTCCGGGGAGCTGTTTTTT.

The gene calls are TRBV9 and TRBJ2-5; D unclear. Germline CDR1 SGDLS, CDR2 YYNGEE. The CDR3 is made up of 13 amino acids. Trimming removed 0 bases from V and 5 bases from J, with 8 bases in between. CDR3 amino acids: CASSVDYMETQYF. Written as DNA, the CDR3 is TGTGCCAGCAGCGTAGATTATATGGAGACCCAGTACTTC.

The chain joins TRBV30 to TRBJ2-7; D unclear. Germline lookup yields CDR1 GTSNPN and CDR2 SVGIG (reference sequence). The CDR3 spans 11 residues. Trimming stripped 4 bases from V and 5 bases from J, with 9 bases between. The CDR3: CAWTKWDEQYF. DNA of the CDR3: TGTGCCTGGACGAAATGGGACGAGCAGTACTTC.

The chain couples TRBV12-3 or TRBV12-4 to TRBJ2-1, with D perhaps matching TRBD1 (5 bases). The CDR3 runs 14 residues. Trimming removed 5 bases at V and 6 bases at J, with 14 bases between. The CDR3 nucleotides are TGTGCCAGCAGTAATTGGGCTGGGGCCAATGAGCAGTTCTTC. This translates into CASSNWAGANEQFF.

The rearrangement links TRBV7-9 to TRBJ2-3; D is tentatively TRBD1 or TRBD2 (5 bases each). CDR1 SEHNR and CDR2 FQNEAQ come from the germline V gene (reference sequence). CDR3 length: 17 residues. Trimming took off 3 bases at V and 2 bases at J, with 18 bases between the two ends. The CDR3 sequence: CASSFHRVWGFTDTQYF. The CDR3 coding sequence is TGTGCCAGCAGCTTTCATCGCGTGTGGGGGTTCACAGATACGCAGTATTTT.

This clonotype has a count of ten or more. As DNA, the CDR3 is TGTGCCACCAGCAGAGGGTACAATGAGCAGTTCTTC. Amino acids: CATSRGYNEQFF. The chain is built from TRBV15 and TRBJ2-1; D not certain. The V end lost 1 base, the J end lost 4 bases, and 2 bases lay between the germline ends. The CDR3 is made up of 12 amino acids. The germline V gene has CDR1 LNHNV and CDR2 YYDKDF (reference sequence).

V and J are TRBV20-1 and TRBJ1-5, with D tentatively TRBD1 (6 bases). CDR1 and CDR2 (germline): DFQATT, SNEGSKA (reference sequence). This CDR3 comprises 14 residues. V gave up 7 bases and J gave up 7 bases, with 20 bases separating them. The CDR3 here is CSVSSQGWGQPQHF. The CDR3 coding sequence is TGCAGTGTGAGTTCACAGGGATGGGGCCAGCCCCAGCATTTT.

The CDR3 nucleotides read TGCGCCAGCAGCCTCTCCCACGGGGGGGTCGGAGCTTTCTTT. Translation: CASSLSHGGVGAFF. V gene TRBV4-3 combines with J gene TRBJ1-1; the D gene is possibly TRBD1 (5 bases). Per the germline V gene, CDR1 is LGHNA and CDR2 is YSLEER. The V end was cut by 4 bases, the J end by 10 bases, with 19 bases between. This CDR3 region has 14 residues.

This clonotype was seen repeatedly, ten times or more. The genes are TRBV20-1 and TRBJ2-4, with 7 bases aligning to TRBD2. This CDR3 has 14 residues. The junction had 11 bases not matched to a gene; V was cut back by 5 bases and J by 7 bases. Germline V lookup: CDR1 DFQATT, CDR2 SNEGSKA (reference sequence). CDR3 residues: CSAARGSGRNIQYF. CDR3 coding DNA: TGCAGTGCTGCTAGGGGTTCCGGGAGGAACATTCAGTACTTC.

The chain has TRBV11-3 and TRBJ2-2; the match to TRBD2 covers 7 bases. The germline CDR1 and CDR2 sequences are SGHNT and YENEEA. The V segment lost 4 bases and the J segment 4 bases; nucleotides outside the gene matches: 12. This CDR3 has 17 amino acids. CDR3 nucleotide sequence: TGTGCCAGCAGCTCCCGACTAGCCGCCGAGGGCACCGGGGAGCTGTTTTTT. It yields the protein CASSSRLAAEGTGELFF.

V usage is TRBV5-1 and J usage is TRBJ2-6, with TRBD1 identical over 9 bases. Germline V gene sequence: CDR1 SGHRS, CDR2 YFSETQ. V lost 2 bases and J lost 3; bases outside the gene matches: 12. The CDR3 has 19 amino acids. CDR3 sequence (DNA): TGCGCCAGCAGCTTAACCCCTGGGACAGGGTTGTTTGGGGCCAACGTCCTGACTTTC. Amino acid sequence: CASSLTPGTGLFGANVLTF. The whole variable domain, remainder taken from reference TRBV5-1 and TRBJ2-6, is KAGVTQTPRYLIKTRGQQVTLSCSPISGHRSVSWYQQTPGQGLQFLFEYFSETQRNKGNFPGRFSGRQFSNSRSEMNVSTLELGDSALYLCASSLTPGTGLFGANVLTFGAGSRLTVL.

The table lists this clonotype with a few counts. The V gene is TRBV27, the J gene TRBJ2-7; 8 bases line up with TRBD1. This CDR3 has 13 amino acids. V shed 5 bases, J shed 5 bases, and the junction held 5 bases outside the gene matches. CDR1 MNHEY and CDR2 SMNVEV come from the germline V gene (reference sequence). CDR3 region: CASSQGAMNEQYF. The CDR3 DNA reads TGTGCCAGCAGTCAGGGGGCGATGAACGAGCAGTACTTC.

This clonotype has a handful of counts. The chain uses TRBV6-1 and TRBJ2-2; possible D gene TRBD1, 6 bases. The CDR3 is 15 residues long. Germline V gives CDR1 MNHNS, CDR2 SASEGT. V was clipped by 10 bases and J by 4 bases, with 19 bases between them. Here the CDR3 DNA reads TGTGCCACGAGAGAGGGGGTTTCTAGCACCGGGGAGCTGTTTTTT. It codes for CATREGVSSTGELFF.